One and the same sample provided the 22 T cell receptor beta chains below, sequenced in a study of CD8 T cells in Susac syndrome. Random hexamers served to reverse transcribe about 0.45 to 1 ug RNA. From the immunoSEQ multiplex PCR reads, TCRdb called clonotypes with MiXCR, one entry per CDR3 protein. The sample holds a few hundred thousand distinct CDR3 sequences, approximately 85% seen once. The sample consisted of CD8+ T cells from PBMCs. These receptors originate from a human donor with multiple sclerosis.

The V call is TRBV7-9, the J call TRBJ2-7; 8 nucleotides match TRBD1. CDR1 is SEHNR, CDR2 FQNEAQ, per germline (reference sequence). This CDR3 is 13 amino acids long. The junction had 2 bases not matched to a gene; V was cut back by 2 bases and J by 5 bases. The CDR3 here is CASSLQGANEQYF. The CDR3 bases are TGTGCCAGCAGCTTACAGGGGGCCAACGAGCAGTACTTC.

This sequence joins TRBV7-9 and TRBJ1-1; D not certain. This CDR3 contains 14 residues. Germline V gene sequence: CDR1 SEHNR, CDR2 FQNEAQ (reference sequence). V shed 5 bases and J shed 1 base, with 11 bases lying between them. The CDR3 nucleotides read TGTGCCAGCAGCCACCGACTGAAGAACACTGAAGCTTTCTTT. Translation gives CASSHRLKNTEAFF.

This chain links TRBV27 with TRBJ2-3, with D hard to call. The germline CDR1 and CDR2 sequences are MNHEY and SMNVEV (reference sequence). CDR3 length equals 15 residues. The germline V and J ends were trimmed by 2 bases and 4 bases, with 13 bases remaining between them. The CDR3, as DNA: TGTGCCAGCAGTTTAAGGTCGCCGGCCCCAGATACGCAGTATTTT. Translating it yields CASSLRSPAPDTQYF.

This clonotype was seen more than once but under ten times. This sequence joins TRBV4-1 and TRBJ2-1, with D tentatively TRBD1 or TRBD2 (5 bases each). CDR3 size: 16 residues. The germline V and J ends were trimmed by 3 bases and 6 bases, with 18 bases remaining between them. Germline V gene data show CDR1 as MGHRA and CDR2 as YSYEKL. CDR3: CASSQGVDNRVNEQFF. The CDR3 nucleotides are TGCGCCAGCAGCCAGGGGGTGGACAACAGAGTCAATGAGCAGTTCTTC.

The chain carries TRBV20-1 and TRBJ2-7; no clear D gene. The CDR3 has 15 amino acids. CDR1 and CDR2 from the germline V gene are DFQATT and SNEGSKA (reference sequence). Trimming shortened V by 0 bases and J by 3 bases, and 15 bases separated the two germline ends. DNA of the CDR3: TGCAGTGCTAGAGATTTCTCTGCCGACAACTACGAGCAGTACTTC. Its protein is CSARDFSADNYEQYF.

V is TRBV28 and J is TRBJ1-1; D not certain. This CDR3 comprises 11 residues. V was trimmed by 5 bases and J by 2 bases, leaving 3 bases between them. CDR1 is MDHEN and CDR2 is SYDVKM in the germline V gene. CDR3 sequence (DNA): TGTGCCAGCAGTCCTAACACTGAAGCTTTCTTT. Residues: CASSPNTEAFF.

J is TRBJ1-4 and V is TRBV6-6, with unresolved D. Germline V gene lookup returns CDR1 MNHNY and CDR2 SVGAGI (reference sequence). The V end lost 2 bases, the J end lost 5 bases, and 3 bases lay between the germline ends. The CDR3 contains 12 residues. CDR3 residues: CASSYVNEKLFF. CDR3 nucleotide sequence: TGTGCCAGCAGTTACGTGAATGAAAAACTGTTTTTT.

This CDR3 is CASSLIQGGQPQHF. CDR3 DNA sequence: TGTGCCAGCAGTTTAATACAGGGGGGTCAGCCCCAGCATTTT. The V and J genes are TRBV28 and TRBJ1-5, with 8 bases that match TRBD1. This CDR3 is built from 14 residues. The J segment lost 6 bases and the V segment lost 2 bases, leaving 3 bases of the junction unmatched. Germline CDR1 and CDR2: MDHEN and SYDVKM.

This CDR3 reads CASSSRDFGTGELFF. The CDR3, as DNA: TGTGCCAGCAGTTCCCGCGACTTCGGAACCGGGGAGCTGTTTTTT. This sequence joins TRBV27 and TRBJ2-2; D unclear. This CDR3 spans 15 amino acids. Deletions cut 4 bases from V and 5 bases from J, with 14 bases between. Germline V gene sequence: CDR1 MNHEY, CDR2 SMNVEV (reference sequence).

This clonotype was seen a handful of times. The rearrangement links TRBV25-1 to TRBJ2-7, with D unclear. This CDR3 comprises 12 residues. V dropped 1 base and J dropped 4 bases, with 5 bases sitting between them. CDR1 MGHDK and CDR2 SYGVNS come from the germline V gene. CDR3 sequence reads: CASSELGYEQYF. The CDR3 region has the DNA TGTGCCAGCAGTGAATTAGGATACGAGCAGTACTTC.

This clonotype was seen a few times. The chain uses TRBV15 and TRBJ2-1, with 7 bases aligning to TRBD1. The length of the CDR3 is 15 residues. Germline V gives CDR1 LNHNV, CDR2 YYDKDF (reference sequence). J was trimmed by 0 bases and V by 5 bases; bases with no gene match: 4. The CDR3 region is CATSVRDSSYNEQFF. The CDR3 nucleotides read TGTGCCACCAGCGTCCGGGACAGCTCCTACAATGAGCAGTTCTTC.

The V call is TRBV28, the J call TRBJ2-1, with 8 bases identical to TRBD2. Germline CDR1 is MDHEN and CDR2 is SYDVKM. CDR3 length equals 16 residues. The trim removed 5 bases at V and 3 bases at J, leaving 9 bases unmatched. CDR3 sequence (DNA): TGTGCCAGCAGTCCCCTGCTAGCGGGTCTCTACAATGAGCAGTTCTTC. It codes for CASSPLLAGLYNEQFF.

The V and J genes are TRBV4-3 and TRBJ2-7, with TRBD1 matching over 10 bases. The CDR3 runs 20 residues. V shed 0 bases, J shed 3 bases, and the junction held 17 bases outside the gene matches. Per germline, CDR1 LGHNA and CDR2 YSLEER. CDR3 DNA: TGCGCCAGCAGCCAAGATCCGGTGGACAGGGGGTTAGGTGTGAGCTACGAGCAGTACTTC. This gives the protein CASSQDPVDRGLGVSYEQYF.

V is TRBV4-3 and J is TRBJ2-7; possible D gene TRBD2, 6 bases. V gave up 0 bases and J gave up 3 bases, with 12 bases separating them. Germline V lookup: CDR1 LGHNA, CDR2 YSLEER. The CDR3 covers 15 residues. CDR3 amino acids: CASSQEGGLIYEQYF. The CDR3 DNA is TGCGCCAGCAGCCAAGAGGGGGGACTTATCTACGAGCAGTACTTC.

The chain carries TRBV7-7 and TRBJ2-1, with a tentative D call TRBD1 (5 bases). Germline CDR1 and CDR2: SSHAT and FNYEAQ (reference sequence). V was trimmed by 5 bases and J by 6 bases, leaving 11 bases between them. CDR3 length: 13 residues. CDR3 sequence: CASSRTGSNEQFF. The CDR3 DNA reads as TGTGCCAGCAGCCGAACAGGATCCAATGAGCAGTTCTTC.

The chain carries TRBV10-3 and TRBJ2-1; the match to TRBD2 covers 8 bases. J gave up 7 bases and V 6 bases, and 8 bases lay outside the gene matches. Germline V lookup: CDR1 ENHRY, CDR2 SYGVKD. There are 14 residues in the CDR3. CDR3 in DNA: TGTGCCATCAGGAGAGCGGGAGAGGGGAATGAGCAGTTCTTC. This sequence encodes CAIRRAGEGNEQFF.

The chain is built from TRBV28 and TRBJ1-4, with TRBD1 identical over 12 bases. The germline gives CDR1 MDHEN, CDR2 SYDVKM. The CDR3 is made up of 18 amino acids. V shed 4 bases and J 6 bases; nucleotides not matched to a gene: 12. The CDR3 reads CASSYRDRGRRGDEKLFF. In DNA, the CDR3 is TGTGCCAGCAGTTACCGGGACAGGGGGCGCCGGGGGGATGAAAAACTGTTTTTT.

The chain employs TRBV7-9 and TRBJ1-1; TRBD1 aligns across 9 bases. The CDR3 totals 16 residues. V gave up 1 base and J gave up 4 bases; unmatched junction bases: 7. CDR1 SEHNR and CDR2 FQNEAQ come from the germline V gene (reference sequence). Here the CDR3 DNA reads TGTGCCAGCAGCTTAGGCGGGACAGGGATGAGCACTGAAGCTTTCTTT. Translating it yields CASSLGGTGMSTEAFF.

This CDR3 reads CASSYRSRGQGLEHTQYF. The CDR3 DNA is TGTGCCAGCAGTTACCGGAGCAGAGGGCAGGGGTTAGAACATACGCAGTATTTT. The chain links TRBV6-5 to TRBJ2-3, with a possible D match to TRBD1 (6 bases). The CDR3 spans 18 residues. Trimming took off 2 bases at V and 7 bases at J, with 25 bases between the two ends. Germline assignment: CDR1 MNHEY and CDR2 SVGAGI.

The rearrangement links TRBV9 to TRBJ2-7; D not resolved. The CDR3 totals 15 residues. V was clipped by 0 bases and J by 0 bases, with 10 bases between them. Germline loops: CDR1 SGDLS, CDR2 YYNGEE. This CDR3 is CASSVESGSSYEQYF. DNA for the CDR3: TGTGCCAGCAGCGTAGAGTCAGGCAGCTCCTACGAGCAGTACTTC.

This chain uses TRBV4-3 with TRBJ2-7; no definite D call. The CDR3 contains 15 residues. V dropped 0 bases and J dropped 3 bases, with 12 bases sitting between them. Germline lookup yields CDR1 LGHNA and CDR2 YSLEER. As DNA, the CDR3 is TGCGCCAGCAGCCAAGATCCGGGCAGAAGCTACGAGCAGTACTTC. This encodes CASSQDPGRSYEQYF.

V and J are TRBV15 and TRBJ1-2; D is perhaps TRBD1 (5 bases). This CDR3 comprises 15 residues. V dropped 0 bases and J dropped 5 bases, with 13 bases sitting between them. Germline V gene sequence: CDR1 LNHNV, CDR2 YYDKDF (reference sequence). The CDR3 reads CATSRDPGRDYGYTF. CDR3 DNA sequence: TGTGCCACCAGCAGAGATCCAGGGAGGGATTATGGCTACACCTTC.